Following are 6 T cell receptor beta chains from one sample sequenced in a study of T cell responses to AZD1222 COVID-19 vaccine. Measured with immunoSEQ multiplex PCR; TCRdb has only the in-frame clones, and not every one. The sample contains roughly 100,000 clones, roughly 91% of which appear only once. The material was peripheral blood, obtained on day 0 of AZD1222 vaccination. The receptors were gathered from an adult in good health.

The rearrangement links TRBV7-6 to TRBJ2-1; D is perhaps TRBD2 (5 bases). The CDR3 loop spans 17 amino acids. Germline CDR1 reads SGHVS; CDR2 reads FNYEAQ. V lost 6 bases, J lost 0 bases, and 18 bases lay in between. The CDR3 spells CASSFSQGRSSYNEQFF. Written as DNA, the CDR3 is TGTGCCAGCAGTTTCTCTCAAGGGAGAAGCTCCTACAATGAGCAGTTCTTC.

The chain employs TRBV11-2 and TRBJ1-4, with D uncertain. V lost 3 bases and J 6 bases, leaving 14 bases between the germline ends. This CDR3 contains 15 residues. CDR1 SGHAT and CDR2 FQNNGV come from the germline V gene. The CDR3 spells CASSFPDGKYEKLFF. CDR3 nucleotides: TGTGCCAGCAGCTTCCCAGACGGAAAGTATGAAAAACTGTTTTTT.

V gene TRBV5-1 combines with J gene TRBJ2-1; TRBD2 aligns across 8 bases. In germline, CDR1 is SGHRS, CDR2 YFSETQ. This CDR3 has 15 residues. V lost 3 bases and J lost 6; bases outside the gene matches: 8. CDR3 amino acids: CASSSSGGQGNEQFF. In DNA, the CDR3 is TGCGCCAGCAGCTCCTCGGGGGGGCAGGGCAATGAGCAGTTCTTC.

J is TRBJ2-2 and V is TRBV5-1, with 8 bases that match TRBD1. The CDR3 length is 16 residues. Germline V gives CDR1 SGHRS, CDR2 YFSETQ. V was pared by 3 bases and J by 1 base, with 5 bases of the junction left unmatched. CDR3 sequence: CASSSLGTGNTGELFF. As DNA, the CDR3 is TGCGCCAGCAGCTCGCTAGGGACAGGGAACACCGGGGAGCTGTTTTTT.

The J gene is TRBJ2-4, the V gene TRBV2; 9 positions agree with TRBD1. Germline trimming cut 5 bases from V and 3 bases from J; bases unmatched to any gene: 23. The CDR3 has 21 residues. CDR1 SNHLY and CDR2 FYNNEI come from the germline V gene. CDR3 coding DNA: TGTGCCAGCAGTCAAACGGCATCGACAGGGGGTCATGTATATAGCAAAAACATTCAGTACTTC. Translation gives CASSQTASTGGHVYSKNIQYF.

The V gene is TRBV3-1 (or the pseudogene TRBV3-2), the J gene TRBJ1-1, with a possible D match to TRBD1 (5 bases). Trimming stripped 4 bases from V and 4 bases from J, with 10 bases between. The CDR3 runs to 13 residues. The germline V gene encodes CDR1 LGHDT and CDR2 YNNKEL (reference sequence). The CDR3 DNA sequence: TGTGCCAGCAGCCCAGGGAGAGGCACTGAAGCTTTCTTT. Encoded protein: CASSPGRGTEAFF.